A single T cell receptor (beta chain) is shown here with its context. Its antigen is currently unknown. There are 14 residues in the CDR3. Germline lookup yields CDR1 SGHRS and CDR2 YFSETQ. V was trimmed by 0 bases and J by 1 base, leaving 7 bases between them. This sample is drawn from a study of cytomegalovirus exposure and HLA in healthy donors. Study information: There were approximately 400 genotyped donors. Of these, roughly 80% fell in the genetic ancestry cluster associated with self-reported Caucasian donors.

The PCR contained 60 Vbeta and 13 Jbeta primers. Assay: immunoSEQ multiplex PCR; the TCRdb copy retains only in-frame clones and omits some. The sample consists of about 140,000 clones, roughly 80% of them appearing once. Study-wide results and limits: According to an earlier analysis, most TCR beta V segments yielded productive rearrangements about 87% or about 30% of the time.

The sequencing input was PBMCs. The receptor was derived from a female donor in good health and CMV-seronegative. This chain links TRBV5-1 with TRBJ1-1; D remains unclear. As DNA, the CDR3 is TGCGCCAGCAGCTTGGAACTCCAGAACACTGAAGCTTTCTTT. It yields the protein CASSLELQNTEAFF.